Shown below are 18 T cell receptor beta chains from a single sample sequenced in a study of T cell responses to AZD1222 COVID-19 vaccine (dated by TCRdb to the early 2020s). Sample time point, as interpreted from the label and publication: baseline before first vaccination. The method behind the library was the immunoSEQ multiplex PCR assay. As stored in TCRdb, this immuneACCESS dataset retains in-frame rearrangements with V and J assigned. A fraction of the clones does not appear; measured against another copy, unresolved V genes explain less than half of the discrepancy, and the remainder lacks a known reason. The sample table shows 180,000 or so clones, and about 92% are seen once. The ten largest clones take up 2.5% to 3% of the sample. The material was peripheral blood, obtained on day 0 of AZD1222 vaccination. These receptors came from an adult in good health.

The chain employs TRBV6-5 and TRBJ2-1; D unresolved. Trimming took off 6 bases at V and 4 bases at J, with 10 bases between the two ends. The CDR3 consists of 13 residues. CDR1 and CDR2 from the germline V gene are MNHEY and SVGAGI. DNA for the CDR3: TGTGCCAGCAGAAATGACTGGTACAATGAGCAGTTCTTC. Translation gives CASRNDWYNEQFF.

Only one count was recorded for this clone. The chain uses TRBV10-1 and TRBJ1-2; D not certain. The germline V gene has CDR1 WNHNN and CDR2 SYGVQD (reference sequence). Trimming removed 4 bases at V and 13 bases at J, with 19 bases between. This CDR3 spans 13 amino acids. The CDR3 sequence: CASSGDADLPITF. The CDR3 DNA reads TGCGCCAGCAGTGGTGATGCCGACCTGCCGATCACCTTC.

The CDR3 coding sequence is TGTGCCAGTTTTATCCGGGGGGGAGATGGCTACACCTTC. Translated, it gives CASFIRGGDGYTF. The chain combines TRBV19 with TRBJ1-2; the D gene is possibly TRBD1 (5 bases). The CDR3 is 13 residues long. V lost 8 bases and J lost 6, with 16 bases in between. CDR1 LNHDA and CDR2 SQIVND come from the germline V gene (reference sequence).

V usage is TRBV11-2 and J usage is TRBJ2-2; TRBD1 might be the D (6 bases). Germline-derived CDR1 and CDR2 are SGHAT and FQNNGV. Trimming shortened V by 5 bases and J by 7 bases, and 17 bases separated the two germline ends. The CDR3 totals 15 residues. For the CDR3, the DNA is TGTGCCAGCAGCATCACAGGGCCCCCAAGCGGGGAGCTGTTTTTT. The encoded protein is CASSITGPPSGELFF.

The genes are TRBV24-1 and TRBJ1-2; D uncertain. Trimming removed 6 bases at V and 2 bases at J, with 6 bases between. This CDR3 is built from 12 residues. Germline V lookup: CDR1 KGHDR, CDR2 SFDVKD. Here the CDR3 reads CATSSGNYGYTF. The DNA of the CDR3 is TGTGCCACCAGTTCCGGGAACTATGGCTACACCTTC.

The chain has TRBV30 and TRBJ2-7; 7 bases align to TRBD2. There are 17 residues in the CDR3. V dropped 3 bases and J dropped 2; count of bases not matched to a gene: 16. Germline values: CDR1 GTSNPN, CDR2 SVGIG (reference sequence). CDR3 residues: CAWSPAPRLALTYEQYF. In nucleotides, the CDR3 is TGTGCCTGGAGCCCGGCCCCTCGACTAGCCCTTACCTACGAGCAGTACTTC.

The V call is TRBV7-9, the J call TRBJ2-1; D unclear. Between the trimmed V and J ends, which lost 5 bases and 6 bases, there was a span of 14 bases. There are 14 residues in the CDR3. CDR1 and CDR2 from the germline V gene are SEHNR and FQNEAQ (reference sequence). Here the CDR3 DNA reads TGTGCCAGCAGCCACGGGCAACGTCCCAATGAGCAGTTCTTC. It yields the protein CASSHGQRPNEQFF.

The J gene is TRBJ2-6, the V gene TRBV10-1, with D tentatively TRBD1 or TRBD2 (6 bases each). The germline V gene encodes CDR1 WNHNN and CDR2 SYGVQD (reference sequence). The CDR3 has 15 amino acids. V lost 4 bases and J lost 2, with 9 bases in between. The CDR3, as DNA: TGCGCCAGCAGTGCGGGGGCTACTGGGGCCAACGTCCTGACTTTC. Protein: CASSAGATGANVLTF.

The V gene is TRBV5-1, the J gene TRBJ1-4, with 7 positions matching TRBD1. Germline lookup yields CDR1 SGHRS and CDR2 YFSETQ. After removal of 3 bases from V and 1 base from J, the junction contained 3 bases not matched to a gene. The CDR3 has 15 amino acids. Here the CDR3 DNA reads TGCGCCAGCAGCTCGACAGGGATAACTAATGAAAAACTGTTTTTT. This encodes CASSSTGITNEKLFF.

The chain recombines TRBV7-9 with TRBJ1-1; 9 nucleotides match TRBD1. V shed 6 bases and J 4 bases; nucleotides not matched to a gene: 9. The length of the CDR3 is 15 residues. Germline CDR1 SEHNR, CDR2 FQNEAQ (reference sequence). The CDR3 DNA sequence: TGTGCCAGCAGAGAATCGGACAGGGGTGGCACTGAAGCTTTCTTT. Residues: CASRESDRGGTEAFF.

The chain carries TRBV19 and TRBJ1-1, with a tentative D call TRBD1 (5 bases). Germline values: CDR1 LNHDA, CDR2 SQIVND (reference sequence). Trimming removed 6 bases from V and 4 bases from J, with 24 bases in between. The CDR3 is made up of 17 amino acids. The CDR3 DNA is TGTGCCAGTAGAATGCTAGGGGACCAAAGGCGGGGCACTGAAGCTTTCTTT. This gives the protein CASRMLGDQRRGTEAFF.

Only one count was recorded for this clone. The chain employs TRBV6-5 and TRBJ1-1; no clear D. Trimming took off 5 bases at V and 8 bases at J, with 12 bases between the two ends. The germline V gene has CDR1 MNHEY and CDR2 SVGAGI. The CDR3 length is 12 residues. Written as DNA, the CDR3 is TGTGCCAGCAGTCCCAAAGGAACGGAAGCTTTCTTT. Its protein is CASSPKGTEAFF.

The chain recombines TRBV19 with TRBJ2-7, with 9 nucleotides matching TRBD1. This CDR3 has 14 amino acids. Germline CDR1 reads LNHDA; CDR2 reads SQIVND (reference sequence). V lost 3 bases and J lost 3; bases outside the gene matches: 3. The CDR3 DNA reads as TGTGCCAGTAGTATCACAGGGGGCGTCTACGAGCAGTACTTC. Translated, it gives CASSITGGVYEQYF.

V gene TRBV20-1 combines with J gene TRBJ2-5; D is uncertain. The CDR3 length is 10 residues. The germline V and J ends were trimmed by 4 bases and 5 bases, with 5 bases remaining between them. Germline V CDR1 and CDR2: DFQATT, SNEGSKA (reference sequence). The CDR3 DNA reads as TGCAGTGCTACGCGGGAGACCCAGTACTTC. It encodes CSATRETQYF.

The V and J genes are TRBV19 and TRBJ2-1; 13 positions match TRBD2. The germline CDR1 and CDR2 sequences are LNHDA and SQIVND (reference sequence). The CDR3 has 15 residues. The junction had 10 bases not matched to a gene; V was cut back by 3 bases and J by 14 bases. CDR3 sequence reads: CASSMAGLAGASEFF. CDR3 bases: TGTGCCAGTAGTATGGCCGGACTAGCGGGAGCCTCTGAGTTCTTC.

This clone was detected only a few times. This chain uses TRBV7-2 with TRBJ1-2; D uncertain. The CDR3 extends over 12 amino acids. The V and J ends lost 2 bases and 8 bases respectively, with 9 bases between them. The germline gives CDR1 SGHTA, CDR2 FQGNSA. The CDR3 DNA reads as TGTGCCAGCAGCTTAAGTCTAATCGGCTACACCTTC. Amino acids: CASSLSLIGYTF.

This rearrangement joins TRBV4-1 to TRBJ1-3; 10 positions agree with TRBD1. The CDR3 runs 17 residues. Per germline, CDR1 MGHRA and CDR2 YSYEKL. The J segment lost 5 bases and the V segment lost 0 bases, leaving 7 bases of the junction unmatched. CDR3 residues: CASSQEPGTGARNTIYF. DNA for the CDR3: TGCGCCAGCAGCCAAGAACCCGGGACAGGGGCACGAAACACCATATATTTT.

This clone was seen once. The chain is built from TRBV5-4 and TRBJ2-1; 10 nucleotides match TRBD2. Losses at the gene ends were 7 bases for V and 7 bases for J; bases not matched to a gene: 11. The CDR3 has 15 residues. Germline CDR1 and CDR2: SGHNT and YYREEE (reference sequence). CDR3 in DNA: TGTGCCAGCGGGCTAGCGGGAGCAGGGTTAAATGAGCAGTTCTTC. This codes for CASGLAGAGLNEQFF.